This T cell receptor (beta chain) was found in a study of T cell responses to AZD1222 COVID-19 vaccine. General study results and limits: The donor cohort was predominantly white British with a female majority, and clonal diversity may have been underestimated. Spike-spanning, vaccine-associated CD4 TCRs were dominant at 160-218 and 743-854. Of spike-specific TCRs, nearly half reportedly target regions left unmutated in variants.

The table lists this clone with a few counts. No antigen is known for it. The same CDR3 can be traced to other DNA sequences in this sample. Pooled samples include second doses given at about 4 or 12 weeks. TCRdb keeps only in-frame clones here, not all; method: immunoSEQ multiplex PCR. This table has 70,000 or so clones, roughly 85% appearing once. The sequencing here drew on peripheral blood, taken 28 days after the second AZD1222 dose. The receptor was isolated from an adult who received the AZD1222 COVID-19 vaccine.

The CDR3 sequence is CASSLDSTDTQYF. CDR3 coding DNA: TGCGCCAGCAGCCTCGATAGCACAGATACGCAGTATTTT. V usage is TRBV5-1 and J usage is TRBJ2-3; D is unresolved. Per the germline V gene, CDR1 is SGHRS and CDR2 is YFSETQ. The CDR3 is made up of 13 amino acids. V lost 4 bases, J lost 0 bases, and 6 bases lay in between.